Below, 24 T cell receptor beta chains from the same sample are listed, as sequenced in a study of response to subunit inactivated influenza vaccine. Via MiXCR, TCRdb re-called the RT-PCR reads, giving one row per CDR3 protein. The sample shows around 750,000 distinct CDR3 sequences, approximately 22% of them seen only once. This specimen was PBMCs from blood, taken around 5 days after vaccination. These receptors all stem from a man in his fifties or sixties who received an inactivated influenza vaccine.

V and J are TRBV18 and TRBJ2-7; perhaps TRBD1 as D (6 bases). CDR1 and CDR2 from the germline V gene are KGHSH and LQKENI. The CDR3 loop spans 14 amino acids. V was shortened by 3 bases and J by 5 bases, with 14 bases between the two germline ends. The CDR3 DNA reads TGTGCCAGCTCACCTAGGGCAGGGGTGCACGAGCAGTACTTC. Protein sequence: CASSPRAGVHEQYF.

The chain combines TRBV29-1 with TRBJ2-1; 7 bases agree with TRBD1. This CDR3 has 15 amino acids. Trimming removed 3 bases from V and 1 base from J; junction bases left unmatched: 6. Germline V gene lookup returns CDR1 SQVTM and CDR2 ANQGSEA. The CDR3 DNA reads TGCAGCGTTGACAGGGACAGAGGTTCCTACAATGAGCAGTTCTTC. Protein sequence: CSVDRDRGSYNEQFF.

The V gene is TRBV29-1, the J gene TRBJ1-1; 8 nucleotides match TRBD1. Germline V gives CDR1 SQVTM, CDR2 ANQGSEA. J lost 6 bases, V lost 1 base, and 10 bases had no gene match. The CDR3 has 15 amino acids. The CDR3 here is CSVEAHQGARPEAFF. CDR3 DNA sequence: TGCAGCGTTGAAGCACACCAGGGGGCTAGGCCTGAAGCTTTCTTT.

The chain uses TRBV20-1 and TRBJ2-7; D not certain. Trimming stripped 0 bases from V and 5 bases from J, with 17 bases between. The CDR3 covers 15 residues. Germline V CDR1 and CDR2: DFQATT, SNEGSKA (reference sequence). The CDR3: CSARDHVTGSNEQYF. The CDR3 DNA reads TGCAGTGCTAGAGATCATGTTACGGGTAGCAACGAGCAGTACTTC.

This clonotype was counted only a few times. The J gene is TRBJ2-3, the V gene TRBV12-3 or TRBV12-4; D unresolved. Trimming pared 0 bases from V and 0 bases from J, leaving 7 bases between. The CDR3 loop spans 15 amino acids. CDR3 sequence: CASSLATISTDTQYF. The CDR3 DNA sequence: TGTGCCAGCAGTTTAGCAACGATTAGCACAGATACGCAGTATTTT.

The rearrangement joins TRBV4-1 to TRBJ2-1; D may be TRBD1 or TRBD2 (6 bases each). The ends were cut back, 0 bases at V and 12 bases at J, with 12 bases in the middle. Germline V gene data show CDR1 as MGHRA and CDR2 as YSYEKL. The CDR3 is 13 amino acids. Here the CDR3 reads CASSQDTGARQFF. In nucleotides, the CDR3 is TGCGCCAGCAGCCAAGATACGGGGGCTCGGCAGTTCTTC.

The CDR3 loop is CASSHSYTDTQYF. As DNA, the CDR3 is TGTGCCAGCAGCCATAGCTACACAGATACGCAGTATTTT. The chain joins TRBV3-1 to TRBJ2-3; D is unclear. V shed 3 bases and J shed 2 bases, with 6 bases lying between them. The CDR3 spans 13 residues. The germline gives CDR1 LGHDT, CDR2 YNNKEL (reference sequence).

There are many counts of this clonotype. V is TRBV4-1 and J is TRBJ2-5; 8 bases map to TRBD2. CDR1 is MGHRA and CDR2 is YSYEKL in the germline V gene. CDR3 length equals 16 residues. V lost 6 bases to trimming and J lost 5 bases; unmatched junction nucleotides: 14. CDR3 sequence reads: CASRGGRGGGRETQYF. The CDR3 nucleotides are TGCGCCAGCAGGGGCGGTAGAGGCGGGGGGCGGGAGACCCAGTACTTC.

This clonotype was recorded a few times. The chain links TRBV20-1 to TRBJ2-5, with 7 positions matching TRBD1. Losses at the gene ends were 4 bases for V and 1 base for J; bases not matched to a gene: 6. The CDR3 totals 14 residues. Germline CDR1 and CDR2: DFQATT and SNEGSKA (reference sequence). This chain's CDR3 is CSAKKQGTQETQYF. CDR3 coding DNA: TGCAGTGCTAAGAAACAGGGGACCCAAGAGACCCAGTACTTC.

The rearrangement joins TRBV12-3 or TRBV12-4 to TRBJ1-5; TRBD1 might be the D (6 bases). The CDR3 extends over 15 amino acids. V was shortened by 5 bases and J by 2 bases, with 13 bases between the two germline ends. The CDR3 loop is CASSVQGKGNQPQHF. For the CDR3, the DNA is TGTGCCAGCAGTGTACAGGGTAAGGGCAATCAGCCCCAGCATTTT.

The chain is built from TRBV7-8 and TRBJ1-3; D uncertain. The length of the CDR3 is 16 residues. Germline V gene data show CDR1 as SGHVS and CDR2 as FQNEAQ. The germline V and J ends were trimmed by 5 bases and 0 bases, with 14 bases remaining between them. The CDR3 DNA reads TGTGCCAGCAGCGAGCCACGGCAGCACTCTGGAAACACCATATATTTT. Its protein is CASSEPRQHSGNTIYF.

This clonotype was observed many times. The chain has TRBV5-5 and TRBJ1-1; D unresolved. V lost 1 base, J lost 0 bases, and 16 bases lay in between. Germline assignment: CDR1 SGHKS and CDR2 YYEKEE (reference sequence). The CDR3 loop spans 17 amino acids. The CDR3 spells CASSLQGLGGLNTEAFF. CDR3 in DNA: TGTGCCAGCAGCTTGCAAGGTTTGGGTGGGCTGAACACTGAAGCTTTCTTT.

The chain employs TRBV11-2 and TRBJ2-2; D is perhaps TRBD1 or TRBD2 (5 bases each). Germline CDR1 is SGHAT and CDR2 is FQNNGV. This CDR3 region has 20 residues. The germline V and J ends were trimmed by 1 base and 1 base, with 22 bases remaining between them. The CDR3 spells CASSLVLSGDDYLNTGELFF. DNA of the CDR3: TGTGCCAGCAGCTTAGTTTTAAGTGGGGACGATTACCTGAACACCGGGGAGCTGTTTTTT.

This clonotype showed up just a few times. This chain links TRBV7-2 with TRBJ2-3; no clear D gene. This CDR3 comprises 13 residues. V dropped 5 bases and J dropped 2 bases, with 8 bases sitting between them. In germline, CDR1 is SGHTA, CDR2 FQGNSA. CDR3 coding DNA: TGTGCCAGCAGCCCCCACAACACAGATACGCAGTATTTT. Protein sequence: CASSPHNTDTQYF.

Turning to this clonotype: Being one base from a much bigger clone, this may be a read error. The chain combines TRBV29-1 with TRBJ2-7; D not resolved. The V end was cut by 4 bases, the J end by 2 bases, with 6 bases between. The CDR3 has 11 amino acids. Germline loops: CDR1 SQVTM, CDR2 ANQGSEA. The CDR3 loop is CSVGTPYEQYF. CDR3 bases: TGCAGCGTTGGGACCCCCTACGAGCAGTACTTC.

On this clonotype: At one boundary the junction diverges from the germline segment, which might be a read error. J is TRBJ2-2 and V is TRBV7-2, with 12 nucleotides matching TRBD2. From germline, CDR1 is SGHTA and CDR2 FQGNSA. The length of the CDR3 is 16 residues. The CDR3, as DNA: TGTGCCAGCAGCTCACGGACTAGCGGGAACGCCGGGGAGCTGTTTTTT. Translated: CASSSRTSGNAGELFF.

This clonotype was observed a few times. The genes are TRBV7-2 and TRBJ1-2; TRBD1 matches 10 bases. This CDR3 spans 15 amino acids. With V trimmed by 1 base and J by 6 bases, 5 bases remained unmatched. Germline CDR1 is SGHTA and CDR2 is FQGNSA. For the CDR3, the DNA is TGTGCCAGCAGCTTAGTTCGGGACAGGGGTCATGGCTACACCTTC. Residues: CASSLVRDRGHGYTF.

The rearrangement joins TRBV15 to TRBJ1-6; D gene unclear. V shed 3 bases and J shed 6 bases, with 6 bases lying between them. Germline V gene lookup returns CDR1 LNHNV and CDR2 YYDKDF (reference sequence). The CDR3 spans 13 residues. The CDR3 bases are TGTGCCACCAGCAGCTCGATTAATTCACCCCTCCACTTT. The encoded protein is CATSSSINSPLHF.

The chain is built from TRBV20-1 and TRBJ2-5; 8 bases are a match to TRBD2. The junction had 7 bases not matched to a gene; V was cut back by 0 bases and J by 4 bases. This CDR3 has 15 residues. CDR1 is DFQATT, CDR2 SNEGSKA, per germline (reference sequence). The DNA of the CDR3 is TGCAGTGCTAGAGATCCCGGGGGGGCCGGAGAGACCCAGTACTTC. Translation gives CSARDPGGAGETQYF.

The chain has TRBV20-1 and TRBJ2-3, with 7 bases matching TRBD2. V lost 6 bases to trimming and J lost 3 bases; unmatched junction nucleotides: 9. CDR3 length: 14 amino acids. Per the germline V gene, CDR1 is DFQATT and CDR2 is SNEGSKA (reference sequence). This chain's CDR3 is CSANLAGWTDTQYF. CDR3 nucleotide sequence: TGCAGTGCCAACTTAGCGGGCTGGACAGATACGCAGTATTTT.

In this sample, this clonotype turned up a few times. The J gene is TRBJ2-3, the V gene TRBV20-1; a possible D gene is TRBD2 (6 bases). The CDR3 runs to 14 residues. CDR1 is DFQATT and CDR2 is SNEGSKA in the germline V gene (reference sequence). In DNA form, the CDR3 reads TGCAGCGCCAAAGCGGGCGGACCCAAAGATACGCAGTATTTT. As protein: CSAKAGGPKDTQYF.

CDR3 DNA sequence: TGTGCCAGCAGTTCTTACAGGGATTCACCCCTCCACTTT. This sequence encodes CASSSYRDSPLHF. The J gene is TRBJ1-6, the V gene TRBV6-2 or TRBV6-3; D is possibly TRBD1 (6 bases). V was pared by 4 bases and J by 8 bases, with 9 bases between. Germline CDR1 and CDR2: MNHEY and SVGEGT. The CDR3 runs 13 residues.

V is TRBV5-1 and J is TRBJ1-2; a possible D gene is TRBD1 (5 bases). The CDR3 has 15 residues. CDR1 and CDR2 (germline): SGHRS, YFSETQ. Trimming removed 4 bases from V and 0 bases from J, with 13 bases in between. The DNA of the CDR3 is TGCGCCAGCAGCCCCGGGACGGACACTAACTATGGCTACACCTTC. Its protein is CASSPGTDTNYGYTF.

A few counts support this clonotype. DNA for the CDR3: TGTGCCAGCAGTCCAACGAGACTAGCGGGCTCCTACGAGCAGTACTTC. Its protein is CASSPTRLAGSYEQYF. This rearrangement joins TRBV28 to TRBJ2-7, with TRBD2 identical over 10 bases. The CDR3 sequence is 16 residues long. The ends lost 5 bases at V and 0 bases at J; junction bases unmatched: 7. Germline V gene data show CDR1 as MDHEN and CDR2 as SYDVKM.